Shown below are 29 T cell receptor beta chains from a single sample sequenced in a study of OX40 agonist ivuxolimab in advanced cancers. This table comes from immunoSEQ multiplex PCR, and its TCRdb copy is limited to in-frame clones, with some not included. The sample shows about 31,000 clones, around three quarters of them seen only once. The sequencing used CD4+ or CD8+ T cells sorted from blood, collected in a trial of the OX40 agonist ivuxolimab. The receptors come from an adult with an advanced solid tumor such as melanoma, head and neck, liver or kidney cancer.

This clone was recorded only once. The V and J genes are TRBV15 and TRBJ1-5; 7 nucleotides match TRBD1. With 0 bases clipped from V and 4 bases from J, the junction kept 3 bases outside the gene matches. The CDR3 loop spans 15 amino acids. In germline, CDR1 is LNHNV, CDR2 YYDKDF (reference sequence). This chain's CDR3 is CATSRDKGANQPQHF. The CDR3 bases are TGTGCCACCAGCAGAGATAAGGGGGCAAATCAGCCCCAGCATTTT. Full variable domain (rest looked up from reference TRBV15 and TRBJ1-5): DAMVIQNPRYQVTQFGKPVTLSCSQTLNHNVMYWYQQKSSQAPKLLFHYYDKDFNNEADTPDNFQSRRPNTSFCFLDIRSPGLGDTAMYLCATSRDKGANQPQHFGDGTRLSIL.

The chain combines TRBV5-5 with TRBJ2-2; no firm D call. The CDR3 spans 14 residues. Germline V lookup: CDR1 SGHKS, CDR2 YYEKEE (reference sequence). V was trimmed by 3 bases and J by 2 bases, leaving 8 bases between them. CDR3 DNA: TGTGCCAGCAGCTCCTTTTTTAACACCGGGGAGCTGTTTTTT. Protein product: CASSSFFNTGELFF.

The chain combines TRBV19 with TRBJ1-1; a possible D gene is TRBD1 (5 bases). CDR1 LNHDA and CDR2 SQIVND come from the germline V gene (reference sequence). The V end lost 5 bases, the J end lost 4 bases, and 14 bases lay between the germline ends. This CDR3 is 14 amino acids long. In DNA, the CDR3 is TGTGCCAGTAGTCGGCGGGGGGAATTCACTGAAGCTTTCTTT. It encodes CASSRRGEFTEAFF.

V gene TRBV30 combines with J gene TRBJ2-7, with a tentative D call TRBD2 (5 bases). V lost 3 bases and J 0 bases, leaving 12 bases between the germline ends. CDR1 and CDR2 (germline): GTSNPN, SVGIG (reference sequence). The CDR3 consists of 14 residues. Here the CDR3 reads CAWSGGGFSYEQYF. CDR3 DNA: TGTGCCTGGAGCGGAGGCGGGTTCTCCTACGAGCAGTACTTC.

The rearrangement uses TRBV9 and TRBJ2-7; TRBD1 is a possible D gene (5 bases). Trimming left V 0 bases short and J 1 base short, with 5 bases between. There are 13 residues in the CDR3. Germline V CDR1 and CDR2: SGDLS, YYNGEE. CDR3 sequence (DNA): TGTGCCAGCAGCGTAGAGGGGTCCTACGAGCAGTACTTC. Residues: CASSVEGSYEQYF.

The rearrangement uses TRBV19 and TRBJ2-3; 7 bases fit TRBD1. The CDR3 sequence is 14 residues long. The V gene end was trimmed by 5 bases and the J gene end by 8 bases; junction bases not matched to a gene: 10. Germline CDR1 reads LNHDA; CDR2 reads SQIVND (reference sequence). This CDR3 is CASSPRVPGGTQYF. The CDR3 region has the DNA TGTGCCAGTAGTCCCCGGGTCCCAGGGGGTACGCAGTATTTT.

This chain links TRBV28 with TRBJ1-2, with 9 bases matching TRBD1. V lost 5 bases, J lost 4 bases, and 5 bases stayed unmatched. The CDR3 totals 14 residues. In germline, CDR1 is MDHEN, CDR2 SYDVKM. CDR3 loop: CASSRTGAGYGYTF. CDR3 in DNA: TGTGCCAGCAGTCGGACAGGGGCGGGCTATGGCTACACCTTC.

CDR3 DNA: TGTGCCAGCAGCTATACTAGCGGAGGTTACAATGAGCAGTTCTTC. As protein: CASSYTSGGYNEQFF. The V and J genes are TRBV6-5 and TRBJ2-1; the match to TRBD2 covers 8 bases. The CDR3 runs 15 residues. CDR1 MNHEY and CDR2 SVGAGI come from the germline V gene. V dropped 6 bases and J dropped 4; count of bases not matched to a gene: 8.

The chain carries TRBV6-5 and TRBJ1-4; unclear D gene. Trimming removed 0 bases from V and 11 bases from J, with 10 bases in between. The CDR3 runs to 13 residues. Germline V gene lookup returns CDR1 MNHEY and CDR2 SVGAGI. The CDR3 DNA is TGTGCCAGCAGTTACTCGCCAGGATCGAAACTGTTTTTT. Amino acids: CASSYSPGSKLFF.

The rearrangement links TRBV11-2 to TRBJ2-1; 7 bases agree with TRBD1. The CDR3 has 13 amino acids. Germline loops: CDR1 SGHAT, CDR2 FQNNGV. V lost 3 bases and J lost 4; bases outside the gene matches: 0. CDR3 sequence reads: CASSLTGYNEQFF. The CDR3 DNA reads as TGTGCCAGCAGCTTGACAGGGTACAATGAGCAGTTCTTC.

The rearrangement links TRBV11-2 to TRBJ2-1; D assignment may be TRBD1 or TRBD2 (6 bases each). Trimming stripped 5 bases from V and 5 bases from J, with 19 bases between. The CDR3 has 16 amino acids. Germline V gene data show CDR1 as SGHAT and CDR2 as FQNNGV. The CDR3 DNA reads as TGTGCCAGCAGCCGAATGTGGGGGGCCCATAACAATGAGCAGTTCTTC. Amino acid sequence: CASSRMWGAHNNEQFF.

The rearrangement joins TRBV5-1 to TRBJ2-1; 13 nucleotides align to TRBD2. Germline CDR1 is SGHRS and CDR2 is YFSETQ. The V and J ends lost 4 bases and 6 bases, in that order; junction bases with no gene match: 7. The CDR3 has 16 amino acids. Written as DNA, the CDR3 is TGCGCCAGCAGCATGGGGACTAGCGGGGTTCTCAATGAGCAGTTCTTC. It encodes CASSMGTSGVLNEQFF.

This clone came up a few times. The CDR3 loop is CASSLGGGSGGPGTQYF. The CDR3 DNA is TGTGCCAGCAGCTTAGGCGGTGGTAGCGGGGGTCCGGGGACCCAGTACTTC. The chain uses TRBV11-1 and TRBJ2-5; TRBD2 matches at 9 bases. The germline V gene has CDR1 SGHAT and CDR2 FQDESV (reference sequence). Trimming removed 1 base from V and 7 bases from J; junction bases left unmatched: 13. CDR3 length: 17 residues. The variable domain in full, with the rest retrieved from reference TRBV11-1 and TRBJ2-5, is EAEVAQSPRYKITEKSQAVAFWCDPISGHATLYWYRQILGQGPELLVQFQDESVVDDSQLPKDRFSAERLKGVDSTLKIQPAELGDSAMYLCASSLGGGSGGPGTQYFGPGTRLLVL.

The chain carries TRBV7-6 and TRBJ2-2; D may correspond to TRBD1 or TRBD2 (6 bases each). This CDR3 has 17 amino acids. Trimming took off 3 bases at V and 4 bases at J, with 18 bases between the two ends. Per germline, CDR1 SGHVS and CDR2 FNYEAQ. CDR3 loop: CASSLGALMEGTGELFF. The CDR3, as DNA: TGTGCCAGCAGCTTGGGGGCCCTCATGGAGGGCACCGGGGAGCTGTTTTTT. Full variable domain (rest looked up from reference TRBV7-6 and TRBJ2-2): GAGVSQSPRYKVTKRGQDVALRCDPISGHVSLYWYRQALGQGPEFLTYFNYEAQQDKSGLPNDRFSAERPEGSISTLTIQRTEQRDSAMYRCASSLGALMEGTGELFFGEGSRLTVL.

This clone was observed a handful of times. The chain carries TRBV7-9 and TRBJ1-5, with a weak D call TRBD1 (5 bases). The CDR3 covers 14 residues. Trimming stripped 4 bases from V and 2 bases from J, with 9 bases between. Germline V gene data show CDR1 as SEHNR and CDR2 as FQNEAQ (reference sequence). The CDR3 loop reads CASSSGWGNQPQHF. The CDR3 nucleotides are TGTGCCAGCAGCTCAGGGTGGGGCAATCAGCCCCAGCATTTT.

This clone was counted only a few times. The genes are TRBV5-8 and TRBJ1-4; D perhaps matches TRBD1 (5 bases). The germline V gene has CDR1 SGHTS and CDR2 YDEGEE. Trimming removed 0 bases at V and 6 bases at J, with 9 bases between. The CDR3 sequence is 14 residues long. CDR3 loop: CASSLGLGDEKLFF. CDR3 in DNA: TGTGCCAGCAGCTTGGGTTTAGGGGATGAAAAACTGTTTTTT.

This chain joins TRBV11-2 and TRBJ2-7; D uncertain. Germline CDR1 reads SGHAT; CDR2 reads FQNNGV. The ends were cut back, 0 bases at V and 2 bases at J, with 11 bases in the middle. The CDR3 is 15 residues long. CDR3 in amino acids: CASSLDFSTAYEQYF. The CDR3 nucleotides read TGTGCCAGCAGCTTAGATTTCAGTACCGCCTACGAGCAGTACTTC.

The chain employs TRBV5-1 and TRBJ1-1; 7 bases agree with TRBD1. Germline V gene lookup returns CDR1 SGHRS and CDR2 YFSETQ. The CDR3 runs to 15 residues. V shed 3 bases and J 0 bases; nucleotides not matched to a gene: 5. The CDR3 spells CASSWGTGVNTEAFF. The DNA for the CDR3 is TGCGCCAGCAGCTGGGGTACAGGGGTGAACACTGAAGCTTTCTTT.

The chain joins TRBV27 to TRBJ2-7; 7 bases match TRBD1. CDR3 size: 16 residues. Looked up from germline, CDR1 is MNHEY and CDR2 is SMNVEV (reference sequence). V was pared by 8 bases and J by 1 base, with 14 bases of the junction left unmatched. The CDR3 loop is CASSPSSGTVSYEQYF. CDR3 nucleotides: TGTGCCAGCTCCCCTTCATCCGGGACAGTTTCCTACGAGCAGTACTTC.

The chain employs TRBV7-9 and TRBJ2-6, with TRBD1 matching 8 bases. CDR1 is SEHNR and CDR2 is FQNEAQ in the germline V gene (reference sequence). This CDR3 contains 16 residues. The V gene end was trimmed by 1 base and the J gene end by 3 bases; junction bases not matched to a gene: 2. CDR3 amino acids: CASSLGGTGGANVLTF. The DNA for the CDR3 is TGTGCCAGCAGCTTAGGCGGGACAGGTGGGGCCAACGTCCTGACTTTC.

This chain joins TRBV7-3 and TRBJ1-2; 8 bases match TRBD1. V shed 5 bases, J shed 0 bases, and the junction held 2 bases outside the gene matches. This CDR3 contains 14 residues. Germline V gene sequence: CDR1 SGHTA, CDR2 FQGTGA. This chain's CDR3 is CASSTGGTNYGYTF. CDR3 bases: TGTGCCAGCAGCACAGGGGGTACTAACTATGGCTACACCTTC.

J is TRBJ1-1 and V is TRBV19, with D perhaps matching TRBD1 (5 bases). Germline V gene lookup returns CDR1 LNHDA and CDR2 SQIVND (reference sequence). The germline V and J ends were trimmed by 4 bases and 1 base, with 10 bases remaining between them. CDR3 length: 14 amino acids. The CDR3 DNA is TGTGCCAGTAGTACCAATGGGGGGAACACTGAAGCTTTCTTT. Its protein product is CASSTNGGNTEAFF.

The gene calls are TRBV19 and TRBJ1-3; D uncertain. The germline gives CDR1 LNHDA, CDR2 SQIVND (reference sequence). Trimming pared 4 bases from V and 0 bases from J, leaving 13 bases between. This CDR3 has 16 amino acids. CDR3 in amino acids: CASSTWGWGSGNTIYF. CDR3 DNA: TGTGCCAGTAGTACATGGGGATGGGGCTCTGGAAACACCATATATTTT.

The J gene is TRBJ2-1, the V gene TRBV14; D is unresolved. Germline loops: CDR1 SGHDN, CDR2 FVKESK. The CDR3 spans 12 residues. V was shortened by 5 bases and J by 12 bases, with 14 bases between the two germline ends. CDR3 sequence reads: CASSGDGPGQFF. The CDR3 region has the DNA TGTGCCAGCAGCGGAGACGGCCCTGGGCAGTTCTTC.

This sequence joins TRBV5-6 and TRBJ1-1; 8 bases match TRBD1. Germline V gene data show CDR1 as SGHDT and CDR2 as YYEEEE. With 3 bases clipped from V and 5 bases from J, the junction kept 6 bases outside the gene matches. This CDR3 spans 14 amino acids. Here the CDR3 DNA reads TGTGCCAGCAGCTCCAGGGGGCCGAAGACTGAAGCTTTCTTT. Translated: CASSSRGPKTEAFF.

The chain couples TRBV28 to TRBJ2-4; D gene uncertain. Germline V lookup: CDR1 MDHEN, CDR2 SYDVKM. Between the trimmed V and J ends, which lost 7 bases and 2 bases, there was a span of 9 bases. This CDR3 has 13 amino acids. The CDR3, as DNA: TGTGCCAGCAAGAGAGGTTCCAAAAACATTCAGTACTTC. Amino acid sequence: CASKRGSKNIQYF.

This chain joins TRBV4-1 and TRBJ2-2; D may be TRBD1 (6 bases). Trimming took off 6 bases at V and 1 base at J, with 15 bases between the two ends. The CDR3 is 16 residues long. Germline lookup yields CDR1 MGHRA and CDR2 YSYEKL. CDR3 in amino acids: CASSLIKTGNTGELFF. CDR3 DNA: TGCGCCAGCAGTCTAATCAAGACAGGGAACACCGGGGAGCTGTTTTTT.

V and J are TRBV10-3 and TRBJ2-7; 9 positions agree with TRBD2. With 3 bases clipped from V and 2 bases from J, the junction kept 2 bases outside the gene matches. Per germline, CDR1 ENHRY and CDR2 SYGVKD. The CDR3 is made up of 14 amino acids. CDR3 amino acids: CAISEERGAYEQYF. DNA of the CDR3: TGTGCCATCAGTGAAGAGCGGGGGGCCTACGAGCAGTACTTC.

V gene TRBV5-1 combines with J gene TRBJ1-3; a possible D gene is TRBD1 (5 bases). V dropped 4 bases and J dropped 2 bases, with 16 bases sitting between them. CDR1 is SGHRS, CDR2 YFSETQ, per germline. The CDR3 is made up of 16 amino acids. The CDR3 loop reads CASSRIGEGTGNTIYF. The CDR3 DNA sequence: TGCGCCAGCAGCCGCATAGGTGAGGGGACTGGAAACACCATATATTTT.